What follows is one TCR beta chain and its context. Its antigen remains unidentified. This sample was included in a study of cytomegalovirus exposure and HLA in healthy donors. Study outcomes and limitations: Sequencing depth roughly uniform across donors was assumed in presence/absence analyses. Exclusion as indistinguishable affected some V segments, including TRBV6-2 and TRBV6-3.

The PCR contained 60 Vbeta and 13 Jbeta primers. The assay was immunoSEQ multiplex PCR, and TCRdb's table has in-frame clones only and misses some. Of some 170,000 clones listed, about four fifths are singletons. Per germline, CDR1 SGHRS and CDR2 YFSETQ. The CDR3 runs 14 residues. V dropped 1 base and J dropped 3; count of bases not matched to a gene: 2. The chain is built from TRBV5-1 and TRBJ2-3; 7 bases are a match to TRBD2. Sequencing was done on a sample of PBMCs. This receptor was identified in a woman aged 18-29 years in good health and CMV-seropositive. CDR3 sequence reads: CASSLMGGTDTQYF. The CDR3 coding sequence is TGCGCCAGCAGCTTGATGGGGGGGACAGATACGCAGTATTTT.